This TCR beta chain was retrieved from a study of blood T cell repertoires in COVID-19. The CDR3 sequence is 14 residues long. The germline V and J ends were trimmed by 1 base and 5 bases, with 11 bases remaining between them. Germline CDR1 reads SGHNT; CDR2 reads YENEEA. TCRdb's copy holds only in-frame clones and misses some; the assay was immunoSEQ multiplex PCR. Of 100,000 to 150,000 clones listed, more than 90% were seen once; the top ten hold roughly 4.5%. This receptor was obtained from a man between 60 and 70 years old with COVID-19, enrolled during active disease. Material: peripheral blood. This chain links TRBV11-3 with TRBJ2-5; D is possibly TRBD2 (5 bases). CDR3 region: CASSLAPEVETQYF. DNA for the CDR3: TGTGCCAGCAGCTTAGCCCCGGAGGTCGAGACCCAGTACTTC.